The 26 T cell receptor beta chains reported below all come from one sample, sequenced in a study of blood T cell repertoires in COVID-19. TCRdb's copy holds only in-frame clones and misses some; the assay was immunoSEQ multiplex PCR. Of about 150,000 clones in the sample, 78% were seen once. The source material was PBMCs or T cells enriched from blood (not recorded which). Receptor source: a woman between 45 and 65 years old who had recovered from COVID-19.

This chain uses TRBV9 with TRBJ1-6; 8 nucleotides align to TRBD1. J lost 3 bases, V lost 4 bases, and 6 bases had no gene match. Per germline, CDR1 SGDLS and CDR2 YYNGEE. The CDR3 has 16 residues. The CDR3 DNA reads TGTGCCAGCAGCCCCCGGACAGGGAACTATAATTCACCCCTCCACTTT. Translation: CASSPRTGNYNSPLHF.

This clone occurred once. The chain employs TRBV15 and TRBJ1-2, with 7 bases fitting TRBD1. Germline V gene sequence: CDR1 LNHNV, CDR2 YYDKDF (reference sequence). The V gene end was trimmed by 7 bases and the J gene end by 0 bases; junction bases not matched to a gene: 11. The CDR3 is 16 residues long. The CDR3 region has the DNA TGTGCCACCAACAGGAGGAGACAGGGAGCTAACTATGGCTACACCTTC. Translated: CATNRRRQGANYGYTF.

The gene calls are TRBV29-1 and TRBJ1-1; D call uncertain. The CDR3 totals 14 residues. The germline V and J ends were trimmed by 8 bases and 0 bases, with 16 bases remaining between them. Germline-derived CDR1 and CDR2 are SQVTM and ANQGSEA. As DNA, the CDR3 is TGCAGCATGAATTCGGCGGGAATGAACACTGAAGCTTTCTTT. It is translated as CSMNSAGMNTEAFF.

As DNA, the CDR3 is TGTGCCAGCGGGACAGGTATCCTCTCTGGGGCCAACGTCCTGACTTTC. This encodes CASGTGILSGANVLTF. The rearrangement uses TRBV2 and TRBJ2-6, with TRBD1 matching 8 bases. The germline V gene encodes CDR1 SNHLY and CDR2 FYNNEI. The CDR3 consists of 16 residues. Unmatched junction bases numbered 6, after V lost 8 bases and J lost 0 bases. Variable domain in full (rest from reference TRBV2 and TRBJ2-6): EPEVTQTPSHQVTQMGQEVILRCVPISNHLYFYWYRQILGQKVEFLVSFYNNEISEKSEIFDDQFSVERPDGSNFTLKIRSTKLEDSAMYFCASGTGILSGANVLTFGAGSRLTVL.

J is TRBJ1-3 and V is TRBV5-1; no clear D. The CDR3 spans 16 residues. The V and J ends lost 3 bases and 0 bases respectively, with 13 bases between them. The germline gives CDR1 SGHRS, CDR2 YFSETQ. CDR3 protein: CASSYGPQSSGNTIYF. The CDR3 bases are TGCGCCAGCAGCTATGGCCCACAGAGCTCTGGAAACACCATATATTTT.

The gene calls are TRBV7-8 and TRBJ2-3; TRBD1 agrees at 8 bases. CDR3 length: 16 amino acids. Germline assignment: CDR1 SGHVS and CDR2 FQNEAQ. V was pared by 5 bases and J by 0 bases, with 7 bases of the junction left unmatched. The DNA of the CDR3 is TGTGCCAGCAGCCGGACAGGGCTGGGTAGCACAGATACGCAGTATTTT. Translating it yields CASSRTGLGSTDTQYF.

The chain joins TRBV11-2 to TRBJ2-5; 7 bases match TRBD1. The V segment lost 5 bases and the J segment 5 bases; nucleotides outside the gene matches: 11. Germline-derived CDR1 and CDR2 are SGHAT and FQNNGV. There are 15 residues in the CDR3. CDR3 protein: CASSPVDRDTETQYF. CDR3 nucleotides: TGTGCCAGCAGCCCGGTAGACAGGGACACGGAGACCCAGTACTTC.

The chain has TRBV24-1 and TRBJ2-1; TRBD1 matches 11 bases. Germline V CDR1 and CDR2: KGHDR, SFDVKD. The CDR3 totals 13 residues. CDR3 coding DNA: TGTCCCTCGGACAGGGGGCGTCCCGATGAGCAGTTCTTC. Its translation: CPSDRGRPDEQFF.

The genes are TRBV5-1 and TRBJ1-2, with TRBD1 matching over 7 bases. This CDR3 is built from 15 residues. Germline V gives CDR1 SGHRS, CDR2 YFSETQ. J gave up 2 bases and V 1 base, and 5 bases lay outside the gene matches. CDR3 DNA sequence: TGCGCCAGCAGCTTGACAGGGGCTGGCAACTATGGCTACACCTTC. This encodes CASSLTGAGNYGYTF.

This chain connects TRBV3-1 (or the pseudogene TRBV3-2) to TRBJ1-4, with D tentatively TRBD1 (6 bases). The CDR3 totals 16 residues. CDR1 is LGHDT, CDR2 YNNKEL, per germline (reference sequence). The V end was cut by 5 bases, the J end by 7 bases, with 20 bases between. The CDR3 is CASSSNLNRDVEKLFF. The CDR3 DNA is TGTGCCAGCAGCTCCAACCTAAACAGGGATGTTGAAAAACTGTTTTTT.

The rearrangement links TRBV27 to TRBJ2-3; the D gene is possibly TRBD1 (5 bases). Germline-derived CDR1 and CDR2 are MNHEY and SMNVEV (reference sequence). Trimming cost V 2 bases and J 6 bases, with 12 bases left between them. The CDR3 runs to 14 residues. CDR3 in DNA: TGTGCCAGCAGTTTAAGGGGTTACAGGGATACGCAGTATTTT. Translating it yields CASSLRGYRDTQYF.

Here the CDR3 DNA reads TGTGCCAGCAGCGTAGCTGCACAGGGTGGCACTGAAGCTTTCTTT. Amino acids: CASSVAAQGGTEAFF. V gene TRBV9 combines with J gene TRBJ1-1; TRBD1 might be the D (6 bases). In germline, CDR1 is SGDLS, CDR2 YYNGEE. The ends were cut back, 0 bases at V and 4 bases at J, with 13 bases in the middle. The CDR3 covers 15 residues.

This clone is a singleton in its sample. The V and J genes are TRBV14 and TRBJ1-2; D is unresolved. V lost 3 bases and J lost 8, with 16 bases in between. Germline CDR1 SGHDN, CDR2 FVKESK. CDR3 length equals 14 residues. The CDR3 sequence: CASSHVQSPRGYTF. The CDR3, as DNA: TGTGCCAGCAGCCACGTACAGTCCCCCAGGGGCTACACCTTC.

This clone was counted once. This CDR3 is CASSVDGVGTEAFF. The CDR3 DNA reads TGTGCCAGCAGCGTAGACGGGGTAGGCACTGAAGCTTTCTTT. The J gene is TRBJ1-1, the V gene TRBV9; D not certain. CDR3 length equals 14 residues. From germline, CDR1 is SGDLS and CDR2 YYNGEE. The V gene lost 0 bases and the J gene lost 4 bases, with 10 bases spanning the gap.

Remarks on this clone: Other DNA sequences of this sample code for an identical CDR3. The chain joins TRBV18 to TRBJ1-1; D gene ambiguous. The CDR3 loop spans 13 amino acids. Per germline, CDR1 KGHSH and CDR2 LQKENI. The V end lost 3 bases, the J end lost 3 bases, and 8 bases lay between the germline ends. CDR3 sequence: CASSPSRDTEAFF. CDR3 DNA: TGTGCCAGCTCACCGTCCCGGGACACTGAAGCTTTCTTT. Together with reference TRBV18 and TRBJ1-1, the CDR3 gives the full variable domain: NAGVMQNPRHLVRRRGQEARLRCSPMKGHSHVYWYRQLPEEGLKFMVYLQKENIIDESGMPKERFSAEFPKEGPSILRIQQVVRGDSAAYFCASSPSRDTEAFFGQGTRLTVV.

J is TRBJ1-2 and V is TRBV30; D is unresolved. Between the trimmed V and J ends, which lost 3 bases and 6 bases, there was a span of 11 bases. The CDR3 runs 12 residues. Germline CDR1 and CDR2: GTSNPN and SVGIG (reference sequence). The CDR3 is CAWSPGADGYTF. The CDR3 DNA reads TGTGCCTGGAGCCCTGGAGCAGATGGCTACACCTTC.

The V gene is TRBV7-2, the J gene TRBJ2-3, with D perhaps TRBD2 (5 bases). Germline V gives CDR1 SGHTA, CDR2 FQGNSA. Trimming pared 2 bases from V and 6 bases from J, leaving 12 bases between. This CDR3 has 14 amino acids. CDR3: CASSLSGETDTQYF. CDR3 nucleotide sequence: TGTGCCAGCAGCTTATCCGGGGAAACGGATACGCAGTATTTT. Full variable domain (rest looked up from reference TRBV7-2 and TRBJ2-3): GAGVSQSPSNKVTEKGKDVELRCDPISGHTALYWYRQSLGQGLEFLIYFQGNSAPDKSGLPSDRFSAERTGGSVSTLTIQRTQQEDSAVYLCASSLSGETDTQYFGPGTRLTVL.

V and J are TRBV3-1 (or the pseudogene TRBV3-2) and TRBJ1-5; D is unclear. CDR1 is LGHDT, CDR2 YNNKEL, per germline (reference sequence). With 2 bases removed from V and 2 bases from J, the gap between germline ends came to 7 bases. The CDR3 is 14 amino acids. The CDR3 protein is CASSQLRGNQPQHF. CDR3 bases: TGTGCCAGCAGCCAATTACGGGGCAATCAGCCCCAGCATTTT.

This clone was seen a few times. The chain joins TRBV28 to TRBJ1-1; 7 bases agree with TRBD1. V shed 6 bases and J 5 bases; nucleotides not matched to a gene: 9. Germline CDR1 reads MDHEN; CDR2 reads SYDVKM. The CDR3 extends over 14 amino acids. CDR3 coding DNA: TGTGCCAGCAGCTTTCCCGCAGGGGGTACTGAAGCTTTCTTT. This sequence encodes CASSFPAGGTEAFF.

Here the CDR3 reads CASSSQFSGANVLTF. For the CDR3, the DNA is TGTGCCAGCAGCTCACAATTCTCTGGGGCCAACGTCCTGACTTTC. V and J are TRBV5-4 and TRBJ2-6; D gene ambiguous. The CDR3 covers 15 residues. CDR1 is SGHNT and CDR2 is YYREEE in the germline V gene (reference sequence). The V end lost 3 bases, the J end lost 0 bases, and 7 bases lay between the germline ends.

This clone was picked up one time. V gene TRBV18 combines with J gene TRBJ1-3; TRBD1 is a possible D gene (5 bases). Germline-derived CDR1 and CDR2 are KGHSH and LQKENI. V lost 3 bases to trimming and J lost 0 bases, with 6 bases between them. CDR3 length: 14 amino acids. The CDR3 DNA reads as TGTGCCAGCTCACCGGGGGGCTCTGGAAACACCATATATTTT. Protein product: CASSPGGSGNTIYF. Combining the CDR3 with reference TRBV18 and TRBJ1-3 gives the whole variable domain NAGVMQNPRHLVRRRGQEARLRCSPMKGHSHVYWYRQLPEEGLKFMVYLQKENIIDESGMPKERFSAEFPKEGPSILRIQQVVRGDSAAYFCASSPGGSGNTIYFGEGSWLTVV.

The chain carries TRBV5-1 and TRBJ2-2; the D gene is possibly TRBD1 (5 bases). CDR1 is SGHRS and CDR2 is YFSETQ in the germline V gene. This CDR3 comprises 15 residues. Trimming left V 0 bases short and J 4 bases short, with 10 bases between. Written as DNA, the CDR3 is TGCGCCAGCAGCTTGGCTGGGGCCTCCACCGGGGAGCTGTTTTTT. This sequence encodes CASSLAGASTGELFF.

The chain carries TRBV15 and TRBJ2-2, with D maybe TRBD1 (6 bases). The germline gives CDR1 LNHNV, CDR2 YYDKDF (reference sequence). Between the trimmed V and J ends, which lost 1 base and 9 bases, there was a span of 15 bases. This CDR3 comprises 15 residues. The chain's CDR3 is CATSRVRNRDRELFF. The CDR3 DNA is TGTGCCACCAGCAGAGTTCGTAACCGGGACAGGGAGCTGTTTTTT.

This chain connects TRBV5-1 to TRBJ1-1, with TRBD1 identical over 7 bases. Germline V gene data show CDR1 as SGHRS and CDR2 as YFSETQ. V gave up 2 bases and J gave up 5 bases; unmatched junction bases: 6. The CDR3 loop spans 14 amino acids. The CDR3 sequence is CASSFEGRGTEAFF. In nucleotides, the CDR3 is TGCGCCAGCAGCTTCGAAGGCAGGGGGACTGAAGCTTTCTTT.

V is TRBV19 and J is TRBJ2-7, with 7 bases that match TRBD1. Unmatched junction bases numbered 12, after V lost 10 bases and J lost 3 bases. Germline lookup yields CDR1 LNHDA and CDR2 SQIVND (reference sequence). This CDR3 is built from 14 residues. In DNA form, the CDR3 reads TGTGCCACCCGACCCTTCGGACAGGACTACGAGCAGTACGTC. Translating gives CATRPFGQDYEQYV.

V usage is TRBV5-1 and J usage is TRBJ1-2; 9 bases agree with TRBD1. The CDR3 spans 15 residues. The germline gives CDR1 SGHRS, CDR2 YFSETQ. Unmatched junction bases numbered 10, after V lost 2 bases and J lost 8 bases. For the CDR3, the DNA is TGCGCCAGCAGCTTTACAGGGGGCTCAGAAGGGGGCTACACCTTC. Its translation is CASSFTGGSEGGYTF.